The 31 T cell receptor beta chains given below trace back to one sample, sequenced in a study of cytomegalovirus exposure and HLA in healthy donors. TCRdb keeps only in-frame clones here, not all; method: immunoSEQ multiplex PCR. The sample has 70,000 to 75,000 clones, approximately 94% seen once; the top ten hold 1.4%. Sequencing input: PBMCs. These receptor sequences come from a man aged 18-30 years in good health and CMV-seropositive.

The chain uses TRBV6-6 and TRBJ1-1; D unresolved. V dropped 6 bases and J dropped 8 bases, with 10 bases sitting between them. The CDR3 is 11 amino acids. Germline lookup yields CDR1 MNHNY and CDR2 SVGAGI (reference sequence). In DNA form, the CDR3 reads TGTGCCAGCAGCCATTCGGGAGAAGCTTTCTTT. Translated: CASSHSGEAFF.

This clone was counted a few times. The chain carries TRBV4-2 and TRBJ1-2; 10 bases agree with TRBD1. The CDR3 runs 18 residues. V dropped 4 bases and J dropped 4; count of bases not matched to a gene: 15. Germline CDR1 and CDR2: LGHNA and YNFKEQ. Written as DNA, the CDR3 is TGTGCCAGCAGCCTCACGACGGGACAGGGGTCGTTTAGCTATGGCTACACCTTC. Encoded protein: CASSLTTGQGSFSYGYTF.

The V and J genes are TRBV7-3 and TRBJ2-2, with 10 bases fitting TRBD1. This CDR3 spans 16 amino acids. After removal of 6 bases from V and 6 bases from J, the junction contained 10 bases not matched to a gene. The germline gives CDR1 SGHTA, CDR2 FQGTGA. CDR3 loop: CASSPDPGTGAGELFF. CDR3 DNA: TGTGCCAGCAGTCCAGACCCGGGGACAGGGGCCGGGGAGCTGTTTTTT.

The rearrangement joins TRBV11-2 to TRBJ1-2, with D tentatively TRBD1 (6 bases). The CDR3 totals 15 residues. Germline V gene sequence: CDR1 SGHAT, CDR2 FQNNGV. V shed 0 bases and J shed 6 bases, with 14 bases lying between them. The chain's CDR3 is CASSLDIQGVNGYTF. CDR3 in DNA: TGTGCCAGCAGCTTAGACATACAGGGTGTTAATGGCTACACCTTC.

The genes are TRBV28 and TRBJ2-1; unclear D gene. Trimming removed 1 base from V and 3 bases from J, with 13 bases in between. CDR3 length: 16 residues. The germline gives CDR1 MDHEN, CDR2 SYDVKM. The CDR3 protein is CASSLSRHLIYNEQFF. The DNA of the CDR3 is TGTGCCAGCAGTTTATCCCGACACCTTATCTACAATGAGCAGTTCTTC.

This chain uses TRBV5-5 with TRBJ2-7; 9 bases match TRBD2. Trimming removed 0 bases from V and 3 bases from J; junction bases left unmatched: 1. Germline CDR1 is SGHKS and CDR2 is YYEKEE (reference sequence). CDR3 length: 14 amino acids. In DNA, the CDR3 is TGTGCCAGCAGCTTGGGGACTAGCGTCTACGAGCAGTACTTC. This gives the protein CASSLGTSVYEQYF.

This chain links TRBV7-9 with TRBJ1-3, with 9 bases fitting TRBD1. This CDR3 contains 16 residues. CDR1 is SEHNR, CDR2 FQNEAQ, per germline (reference sequence). V shed 2 bases and J 4 bases; nucleotides not matched to a gene: 6. The CDR3 DNA follows: TGTGCCAGCAGCTTATCCCGGACAGGGGCAGGAAACACCATATATTTT. This translates into CASSLSRTGAGNTIYF.

This chain joins TRBV2 and TRBJ2-7; TRBD1 might be the D (6 bases). This CDR3 is built from 18 residues. The V and J ends lost 6 bases and 0 bases respectively, with 24 bases between them. The germline gives CDR1 SNHLY, CDR2 FYNNEI. CDR3 protein: CASRDEDRSRSNSYEQYF. CDR3 coding DNA: TGTGCCAGCAGGGATGAGGACAGATCACGCAGTAACTCCTACGAGCAGTACTTC.

This clone was counted between two and nine times. The genes are TRBV6-1 and TRBJ2-4; tentative D call: TRBD2 (5 bases). The CDR3 totals 12 residues. Trimming shortened V by 1 base and J by 8 bases, and 6 bases separated the two germline ends. Germline CDR1 MNHNS, CDR2 SASEGT. CDR3 nucleotides: TGTGCCAGCAGTGAAGTCGGGGACATTCAGTACTTC. This codes for CASSEVGDIQYF.

The chain uses TRBV7-9 and TRBJ1-1; 8 bases line up with TRBD1. The germline V gene encodes CDR1 SEHNR and CDR2 FQNEAQ (reference sequence). The V gene end was trimmed by 2 bases and the J gene end by 5 bases; junction bases not matched to a gene: 7. There are 15 residues in the CDR3. The CDR3 bases are TGTGCCAGCAGCTTAAGGACAGGGAGGGTTACTGAAGCTTTCTTT. It yields the protein CASSLRTGRVTEAFF.

The V gene is TRBV5-4, the J gene TRBJ1-4; 10 positions agree with TRBD1. The CDR3 runs to 16 residues. The V and J ends lost 0 bases and 4 bases, in that order; junction bases with no gene match: 3. The germline gives CDR1 SGHNT, CDR2 YYREEE (reference sequence). CDR3 loop: CASSLGQGAGNEKLFF. For the CDR3, the DNA is TGTGCCAGCAGCTTGGGACAGGGGGCGGGTAATGAAAAACTGTTTTTT.

The DNA of the CDR3 is TGTGCCAGTAGTATCTCTGGCAAAAGTCAAACTGAAGCTTTCTTT. It encodes CASSISGKSQTEAFF. The V and J genes are TRBV19 and TRBJ1-1; D is unclear. This CDR3 region has 15 residues. CDR1 is LNHDA and CDR2 is SQIVND in the germline V gene (reference sequence). V was pared by 3 bases and J by 5 bases, with 16 bases between.

V usage is TRBV5-1 and J usage is TRBJ2-7, with a tentative D call TRBD1 (6 bases). Germline V gene data show CDR1 as SGHRS and CDR2 as YFSETQ. This CDR3 has 14 amino acids. V was pared by 6 bases and J by 4 bases, with 17 bases between. Here the CDR3 reads CASTDPGQPYEQYF. The CDR3 region has the DNA TGCGCCAGCACCGACCCCGGACAGCCTTACGAGCAGTACTTC.

The table lists this clone with a count of one. The chain employs TRBV5-6 and TRBJ2-1, with 9 nucleotides matching TRBD1. The CDR3 runs 18 residues. V lost 4 bases and J lost 0; bases outside the gene matches: 11. Germline CDR1 and CDR2: SGHDT and YYEEEE. Here the CDR3 reads CASSRTTGGGSSYNEQFF. The CDR3 coding sequence is TGTGCCAGCAGCAGAACAACAGGGGGCGGAAGCTCCTACAATGAGCAGTTCTTC.

J is TRBJ2-6 and V is TRBV29-1; D is ambiguous. The length of the CDR3 is 16 residues. From germline, CDR1 is SQVTM and CDR2 ANQGSEA. The V end lost 5 bases, the J end lost 0 bases, and 14 bases lay between the germline ends. DNA of the CDR3: TGCAGCGTTCCCCTGTCCCCCCTCTCTGGGGCCAACGTCCTGACTTTC. The encoded protein is CSVPLSPLSGANVLTF.

The CDR3 DNA reads as TGCGCCAGCAGCTGGTCGGGACCCAGGGGGCTAAAGCGGGGGGGGAGCTCCTACGAGCAGTACTTC. The encoded protein is CASSWSGPRGLKRGGSSYEQYF. The rearrangement links TRBV4-1 to TRBJ2-7; 10 bases match TRBD2. Germline CDR1 is MGHRA and CDR2 is YSYEKL. This CDR3 is 22 amino acids long. The ends lost 5 bases at V and 0 bases at J; junction bases unmatched: 25.

The rearrangement uses TRBV5-5 and TRBJ1-2; D perhaps matches TRBD1 (6 bases). The CDR3 consists of 20 residues. Between the trimmed V and J ends, which lost 4 bases and 7 bases, there was a span of 35 bases. Germline V CDR1 and CDR2: SGHKS, YYEKEE (reference sequence). CDR3 amino acids: CASSPGTGRWGVLAGLGYTF. CDR3 DNA sequence: TGTGCCAGCAGCCCCGGAACAGGGAGATGGGGAGTTCTGGCGGGCCTTGGCTACACCTTC. The full variable domain, in which reference TRBV5-5 and TRBJ1-2 provide the parts outside the CDR3, is DAGVTQSPTHLIKTRGQQVTLRCSPISGHKSVSWYQQVLGQGPQFIFQYYEKEERGRGNFPDRFSARQFPNYSSELNVNALLLGDSALYLCASSPGTGRWGVLAGLGYTFGSGTRLTVV.

The genes are TRBV9 and TRBJ2-2, with 8 bases fitting TRBD1. The ends lost 3 bases at V and 5 bases at J; junction bases unmatched: 6. The CDR3 is 15 amino acids. CDR1 SGDLS and CDR2 YYNGEE come from the germline V gene. In nucleotides, the CDR3 is TGTGCCAGCAGCGCCCGGACAGGGAGGACCGGGGAGCTGTTTTTT. It encodes CASSARTGRTGELFF.

V and J are TRBV2 and TRBJ2-7; D gene ambiguous. The CDR3 is 11 amino acids. The germline gives CDR1 SNHLY, CDR2 FYNNEI. V lost 4 bases to trimming and J lost 4 bases, with 5 bases between them. This CDR3 reads CASSAHYEQYF. The CDR3 DNA reads as TGTGCCAGCAGTGCCCATTACGAGCAGTACTTC. Using reference TRBV2 and TRBJ2-7 for the parts outside the CDR3, the full variable domain is EPEVTQTPSHQVTQMGQEVILRCVPISNHLYFYWYRQILGQKVEFLVSFYNNEISEKSEIFDDQFSVERPDGSNFTLKIRSTKLEDSAMYFCASSAHYEQYFGPGTRLTVT.

The genes are TRBV7-6 and TRBJ1-5; 8 bases line up with TRBD1. From germline, CDR1 is SGHVS and CDR2 FNYEAQ. This CDR3 region has 15 residues. Trimming cost V 1 base and J 6 bases; bases outside gene matches: 5. The CDR3 region has the DNA TGTGCCAGCAGCTTAGGTCAGGGGGCTGGTCAGCCCCAGCATTTT. Amino acid sequence: CASSLGQGAGQPQHF.

The J gene is TRBJ1-1, the V gene TRBV29-1, with D perhaps TRBD1 (5 bases). Germline CDR1 reads SQVTM; CDR2 reads ANQGSEA. CDR3 length equals 14 residues. V lost 7 bases and J lost 1, with 16 bases in between. CDR3 protein: CSAIRSGGNTEAFF. As DNA, the CDR3 is TGCAGCGCCATAAGGTCGGGGGGGAACACTGAAGCTTTCTTT.

CDR3 nucleotide sequence: TGCGCCAGCAGCCCAAGGGGCCAGGCGGATCAGCCCCAGCATTTT. This gives the protein CASSPRGQADQPQHF. The chain couples TRBV4-1 to TRBJ1-5, with a weak D call TRBD1 (5 bases). The germline V and J ends were trimmed by 4 bases and 5 bases, with 15 bases remaining between them. CDR1 is MGHRA and CDR2 is YSYEKL in the germline V gene. There are 15 residues in the CDR3.

The chain carries TRBV27 and TRBJ2-3; 7 nucleotides agree with TRBD2. This CDR3 is 15 amino acids long. Per the germline V gene, CDR1 is MNHEY and CDR2 is SMNVEV (reference sequence). Unmatched junction bases numbered 5, after V lost 3 bases and J lost 2 bases. CDR3 bases: TGTGCCAGCAGTTTCCAAGGGACTAACACAGATACGCAGTATTTT. This encodes CASSFQGTNTDTQYF.

The chain couples TRBV5-6 to TRBJ1-2; 10 bases agree with TRBD1. The CDR3 length is 15 residues. With V trimmed by 4 bases and J by 6 bases, 9 bases remained unmatched. Germline V gene data show CDR1 as SGHDT and CDR2 as YYEEEE. CDR3 residues: CASSPRQGARDGYTF. CDR3 bases: TGTGCCAGCAGCCCGAGACAGGGGGCGCGCGATGGCTACACCTTC. Based on the CDR3 plus reference TRBV5-6 and TRBJ1-2, the full variable domain is DAGVTQSPTHLIKTRGQQVTLRCSPKSGHDTVSWYQQALGQGPQFIFQYYEEEERQRGNFPDRFSGHQFPNYSSELNVNALLLGDSALYLCASSPRQGARDGYTFGSGTRLTVV.

This chain links TRBV6-1 with TRBJ2-2, with TRBD2 matching over 7 bases. The CDR3 runs 13 residues. Germline V gives CDR1 MNHNS, CDR2 SASEGT. V lost 8 bases to trimming and J lost 5 bases; unmatched junction nucleotides: 5. The CDR3 sequence: CASGTIRTGELFF. The CDR3 DNA is TGTGCCAGCGGGACTATCCGGACCGGGGAGCTGTTTTTT.

The chain has TRBV2 and TRBJ1-1; TRBD1 aligns across 12 bases. Germline V gene lookup returns CDR1 SNHLY and CDR2 FYNNEI. There are 15 residues in the CDR3. CDR3 amino acids: CTPRGTGGFWTEAFF. The CDR3 nucleotides read TGTACCCCCCGGGGGACAGGGGGCTTCTGGACTGAAGCTTTCTTT.

The gene calls are TRBV19 and TRBJ1-1; possibly TRBD1 for D (6 bases). CDR3 length: 14 amino acids. The germline V gene encodes CDR1 LNHDA and CDR2 SQIVND (reference sequence). Trimming took off 5 bases at V and 10 bases at J, with 20 bases between the two ends. CDR3 nucleotides: TGTGCCAGTAGTGATGGGACAACTCTCAACAGAGCTTTCTTT. This encodes CASSDGTTLNRAFF.

CDR3 sequence reads: CASSDIGAINTEAFF. The CDR3 DNA reads TGTGCCAGCAGTGACATAGGGGCAATCAACACTGAAGCTTTCTTT. This chain joins TRBV2 and TRBJ1-1, with D perhaps matching TRBD1 (5 bases). CDR1 SNHLY and CDR2 FYNNEI come from the germline V gene. The CDR3 covers 15 residues. V was pared by 3 bases and J by 2 bases, with 13 bases between.

The rearrangement uses TRBV5-1 and TRBJ1-1; a possible D gene is TRBD1 (5 bases). Germline loops: CDR1 SGHRS, CDR2 YFSETQ. Trimming stripped 4 bases from V and 2 bases from J, with 12 bases between. CDR3 length: 14 residues. The CDR3 region is CASSLRQHNTEAFF. The CDR3 DNA is TGCGCCAGCAGCCTCCGACAGCATAACACTGAAGCTTTCTTT.

J is TRBJ2-7 and V is TRBV9, with 7 bases matching TRBD1. Germline loops: CDR1 SGDLS, CDR2 YYNGEE. The junction had 11 bases not matched to a gene; V was cut back by 4 bases and J by 4 bases. This CDR3 is built from 15 residues. The CDR3 region has the DNA TGTGCCAGCAGCCCAGGGGGTCTCGGAATTTACGAGCAGTACTTC. Translation: CASSPGGLGIYEQYF.

The chain couples TRBV27 to TRBJ1-4; 7 bases agree with TRBD1. V dropped 5 bases and J dropped 8; count of bases not matched to a gene: 8. Germline V gene lookup returns CDR1 MNHEY and CDR2 SMNVEV (reference sequence). The CDR3 extends over 14 amino acids. CDR3 in amino acids: CASSATDREEKLFF. CDR3 nucleotides: TGTGCCAGCAGTGCGACCGACAGGGAGGAAAAACTGTTTTTT.